This T cell receptor beta chain was identified during a study of blood T cell repertoires in COVID-19. Study as a whole: Acute and convalescent COVID-19 specimens originated in the United States, Italy and Spain. The analysed material was cDNA or gDNA that came from T cells, B-cell-depleted T cells, or PBMCs.

Original processing methods: Estimation of nucleated cell counts was performed using reference gene primer amplification. Assay used: immunoSEQ multiplex PCR; TCRdb lists only in-frame clones, some missing. That table is the source of V, J and clone size, and D and trimming were worked out from the DNA. The sample carries tens of thousands of clones, roughly 86% recorded once. Germline lookup yields CDR1 SGHNT and CDR2 YYREEE (reference sequence). V dropped 0 bases and J dropped 5 bases, with 9 bases sitting between them. The CDR3 contains 14 residues. Sequenced material: peripheral blood. The rearrangement joins TRBV5-4 to TRBJ2-1; D perhaps matches TRBD2 (5 bases). The sequence was collected from a human donor in a cohort sampled during active COVID-19. The CDR3 DNA sequence: TGTGCCAGCAGCTTGGCCCCTAGCAACAATGAGCAGTTCTTC. This sequence encodes CASSLAPSNNEQFF.